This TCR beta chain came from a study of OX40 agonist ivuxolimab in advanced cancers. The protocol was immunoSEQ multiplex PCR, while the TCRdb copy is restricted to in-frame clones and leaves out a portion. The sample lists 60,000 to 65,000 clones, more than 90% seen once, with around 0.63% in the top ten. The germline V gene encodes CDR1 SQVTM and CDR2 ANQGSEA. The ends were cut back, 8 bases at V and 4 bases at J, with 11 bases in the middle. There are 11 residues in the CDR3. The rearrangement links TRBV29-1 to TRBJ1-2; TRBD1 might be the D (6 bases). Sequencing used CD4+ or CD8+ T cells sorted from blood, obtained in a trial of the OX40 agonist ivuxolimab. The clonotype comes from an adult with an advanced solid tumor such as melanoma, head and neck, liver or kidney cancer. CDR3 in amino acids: CSLQDSYGYTF. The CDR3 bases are TGCAGCCTACAGGACAGCTATGGCTACACCTTC.